The clone carrying this T cell receptor (beta chain) was detected only a few times. Time point in this sample: newly diagnosed GD, antithyroid drugs for less than 3 months. Preparation of the TCR library used RNA extracted from PBMCs. This CDR3 has 15 residues. Germline V gene lookup returns CDR1 SGHRS and CDR2 YFSETQ. V was shortened by 0 bases and J by 2 bases, with 12 bases between the two germline ends. Libraries of TCR beta came from iRepertoire HTBI primers plus Arm-PCR of CDR3 regions. Using its own MiXCR run on the multiplex PCR reads, TCRdb lists one record per CDR3 protein. The table has about 620,000 distinct CDR3 sequences, 16% seen once. These data originate in a study of regulatory T cells in long-lasting Graves disease. A further study also used this sample, focusing on T cells in Graves' hyperthyroidism and ophthalmopathy. From that second work: From stable hyperthyroidism, ophthalmopathy was set apart by a 13 V-J model.

This receptor was identified in a woman in her twenties or thirties with Graves disease. Specimen: peripheral blood mononuclear cells (PBMCs), collected at new diagnosis, from a patient treated with antithyroid drugs. The chain couples TRBV5-1 to TRBJ2-7; D gene ambiguous. CDR3: CASSLAWGPAYEQYF. DNA for the CDR3: TGCGCCAGCAGCTTGGCCTGGGGTCCAGCCTACGAGCAGTACTTC.